This TCR beta chain was retrieved from a study of cytomegalovirus exposure and HLA in healthy donors. As for the study in general: The 110 or so validation repertoires used the same platform as the 650 to 850 first-cohort repertoires, a later analysis reported. Study-level points and caveats: A later analysis found first-cohort TCR clusters tended to co-occur in the 90 to 150 validation repertoires. The study put 150 to 200 TCR beta chains on its list as cytomegalovirus-associated. Using the classifier, cytomegalovirus status was reportedly diagnosed with high specificity and sensitivity.

The V gene end was trimmed by 5 bases and the J gene end by 6 bases; junction bases not matched to a gene: 11. This CDR3 contains 17 residues. Per the germline V gene, CDR1 is SEHNR and CDR2 is FQNEAQ (reference sequence). Produced via immunoSEQ multiplex PCR; TCRdb's table is partial and in-frame only. The sample records some 110,000 clones, 88% being singletons. Notes on this clone: Its antigen is still unknown.

The sequenced sample was PBMCs. The source is a woman younger than 35 in good health and CMV-seropositive. V usage is TRBV7-9 and J usage is TRBJ2-1; 12 positions agree with TRBD2. CDR3: CASSIGLAGRPSNEQFF. The CDR3 DNA sequence: TGTGCCAGCAGCATCGGACTAGCGGGGCGCCCAAGCAATGAGCAGTTCTTC.